Detailed here is one T cell receptor (beta chain). The data were taken from a study of cytomegalovirus exposure and HLA in healthy donors. At the level of the study: Early released data comprised some 85 million unique TCRs from HLA-typed donors.

The PCR employed 60 Vbeta primers together with 13 Jbeta primers. The assay was immunoSEQ multiplex PCR, and TCRdb's table has in-frame clones only and misses some. The sample has 120,000 to 150,000 clones, 65% to 90% seen once. V lost 0 bases to trimming and J lost 6 bases; unmatched junction nucleotides: 1. The CDR3 sequence is 13 residues long. Germline assignment: CDR1 LNHNV and CDR2 YYDKDF (reference sequence). This clonotype was sampled from a female donor in good health and CMV-seronegative. The chain links TRBV15 to TRBJ2-7; 8 bases agree with TRBD2. Sequenced sample: PBMCs. CDR3 DNA: TGTGCCACCAGCAGAGATACTAGCGGCGAGCAGTACTTC. This encodes CATSRDTSGEQYF.